The text below deals with one T cell receptor beta chain. The method was immunoSEQ multiplex PCR; TCRdb's version includes in-frame clones alone and lacks a portion of them. The sample lists about 14,000 clones; approximately 89% were seen once. This entry is derived from a study of chemoradiotherapy in HPV16-positive cancers. With V trimmed by 4 bases and J by 9 bases, 8 bases remained unmatched. Germline V gene sequence: CDR1 SQVTM, CDR2 ANQGSEA. The CDR3 sequence is 12 residues long. The origin of this receptor is a human donor with HPV-associated anogenital cancer. The rearrangement uses TRBV29-1 and TRBJ2-5, with 7 bases lining up with TRBD1. The sequenced sample was tumor tissue, obtained from a patient who underwent chemoradiotherapy. CDR3 nucleotides: TGCAGCGTTGGGGACAGCGGAGCGGCCCAGTACTTC. It is translated as CSVGDSGAAQYF.